This passage covers 27 T cell receptor beta chains from one sample sequenced in a study of CD4 and CD8 cells across lung adenocarcinoma regions. TCRdb passed the PCR reads through MiXCR, listing each CDR3 protein once. The sample gives 25,000 or so distinct CDR3 sequences, 45% to 60% of which show up once; over 20% is in the top ten. Sequencing was done on a sample of CD4+ T cells from the center of a lung tumor. Every receptor here comes from a male donor with lung adenocarcinoma. The CD4 and CD8 labels of this study may be unreliable.

This clonotype has only a few counts. J is TRBJ2-1 and V is TRBV20-1; 7 positions match TRBD1. The J call may be faulty, since TRBJ2-7 better matches the DNA end. Germline V gene sequence: CDR1 DFQATT, CDR2 SNEGSKA (reference sequence). The CDR3 runs 14 residues. The CDR3 nucleotides are TGCAGTGCTAGAGGAAAGGGGGCAAGATACGAGCAGTACTTC. This gives the protein CSARGKGARYEQYF.

This clonotype came up many times. The chain is built from TRBV10-1 and TRBJ2-3; D not resolved. The CDR3 is made up of 14 amino acids. V dropped 3 bases and J dropped 5 bases, with 12 bases sitting between them. Looked up from germline, CDR1 is WNHNN and CDR2 is SYGVQD (reference sequence). CDR3 DNA sequence: TGCGCCAGCAGTGACCGAATCCCCGGAGATACGCAGTATTTT. It is translated as CASSDRIPGDTQYF.

The chain recombines TRBV6-1 with TRBJ2-3; possibly TRBD1 or TRBD2 for D (6 bases each). This CDR3 region has 15 residues. Germline lookup yields CDR1 MNHNS and CDR2 SASEGT. CDR3 region: CVRGLQAGSTGTQYF. The CDR3 DNA follows: TGTGTCAGGGGACTCCAGGCCGGAAGCACCGGGACGCAGTATTTT.

In regard to this clonotype: One end of the junction is discordant with germline, which a read error may explain. This rearrangement joins TRBV27 to TRBJ2-4, with TRBD2 identical over 7 bases. This CDR3 region has 16 residues. Germline V lookup: CDR1 MNHEY, CDR2 SMNVEV (reference sequence). DNA for the CDR3: TGTGCCTGCCGCGCCTTGGGGGGGAGGGCCAAAGATATGCAGTACTTT. This sequence encodes CACRALGGRAKDMQYF.

This clonotype was recorded at least ten times. The chain joins TRBV4-1 to TRBJ2-2; 7 nucleotides align to TRBD1. CDR1 and CDR2 from the germline V gene are MGHRA and YSYEKL. The CDR3 is 15 residues long. V shed 1 base, J shed 6 bases, and the junction held 5 bases outside the gene matches. The CDR3 DNA is TGCGCCAGCAGCCAAGTTAGACAGGGTCCCGGGGAGCTGTTTTTT. This codes for CASSQVRQGPGELFF.

The chain uses TRBV6-2 or TRBV6-3 and TRBJ1-1; no firm D call. This CDR3 region has 11 residues. Trimming pared 2 bases from V and 12 bases from J, leaving 10 bases between. The V gene's germline CDR1 is MNHEY and CDR2 SVGEGT. CDR3 sequence (DNA): TGTGCCAGCAGTTACGGTCAGGCTCCTTTCTTT. Translated: CASSYGQAPFF.

This clonotype was seen more than once but under ten times. The chain links TRBV5-1 to TRBJ2-1, with no clear D. Near its end, the DNA agrees better with TRBJ2-7, so the J call may be wrong. The germline gives CDR1 SGHRS, CDR2 YFSETQ. CDR3 length equals 15 residues. CDR3 region: CASSLSPGRTYEQYF. The CDR3, as DNA: TGCGCCAGCAGCTTGAGTCCAGGAAGGACGTACGAGCAGTACTTC.

About this clonotype itself: Since a much larger clone is just one base distant, this may be a read error. The chain couples TRBV11-3 to TRBJ2-5, with 7 positions matching TRBD2. CDR3 length: 15 residues. The germline CDR1 and CDR2 sequences are SGHNT and YENEEA. The CDR3 DNA sequence: TGTGCCGGCAGCTCCTCCTGGGGGGGAGTGGAGACCCAGTACTTC. It yields the protein CAGSSSWGGVETQYF. The complete variable domain, with remaining parts taken from reference TRBV11-3 and TRBJ2-5, reads EAGVVQSPRYKIIEKKQPVAFWCNPISGHNTLYWYLQNLGQGPELLIRYENEEAVDDSQLPKDRFSAERLKGVDSTLKIQPAELGDSAVYLCAGSSSWGGVETQYFGPGTRLLVL.

In its sample, this clonotype was seen a few times. The V and J genes are TRBV7-8 and TRBJ2-1; possibly TRBD2 for D (6 bases). The assigned J gene may be wrong: the sequence end matches TRBJ2-5 better. The CDR3 runs 17 residues. Germline assignment: CDR1 SGHVS and CDR2 FQNEAQ. The CDR3 loop reads CASSLRVAGWDGETQYF. CDR3 nucleotides: TGTGCCAGCAGCTTAAGGGTGGCGGGATGGGATGGGGAGACCCAGTACTTC.

By proportion, this clonotype is medium-sized. J is TRBJ2-5 and V is TRBV6-5, with 12 bases fitting TRBD2. The CDR3 runs to 15 residues. V lost 4 bases to trimming and J lost 5 bases; unmatched junction nucleotides: 5. Germline V gene data show CDR1 as MNHEY and CDR2 as SVGAGI. The CDR3 nucleotides read TGTGCCAGCAGTTCCCGACTAGCGGGAGCGGAGACCCAGTACTTC. Its protein product is CASSSRLAGAETQYF.

The chain carries TRBV6-1 and TRBJ2-5; no firm D call. The CDR3 is made up of 14 amino acids. The germline V and J ends were trimmed by 11 bases and 4 bases, with 20 bases remaining between them. CDR1 is MNHNS, CDR2 SASEGT, per germline. The CDR3 region is CAGPKRRSRETQYF. The CDR3, as DNA: TGTGCCGGCCCCAAGCGCCGTTCCCGAGAGACCCAGTACTTC.

For this clonotype: Compared with germline, one end of the junction differs, possibly owing to a read error. The chain employs TRBV28 and TRBJ2-3; 7 bases map to TRBD1. The CDR3 is made up of 15 amino acids. Germline values: CDR1 MDHEN, CDR2 SYDVKM. For the CDR3, the DNA is TGTGCCAGCAGTCCGACAGGGCTGTGGTCCAACGTCCAGTCCTTC. Protein: CASSPTGLWSNVQSF.

Regarding this clonotype: At one boundary the junction diverges from the germline segment, which might be a read error. The J gene is TRBJ2-6, the V gene TRBV6-1; the D gene could be TRBD1 or TRBD2 (6 bases each). The CDR3 loop spans 13 amino acids. Germline V gene sequence: CDR1 MNHNS, CDR2 SASEGT. In DNA, the CDR3 is TGTGCCAGCGCACCTCCGGGGGCCTACGAGCAGTATTTC. Translated, it gives CASAPPGAYEQYF.

Details on this clonotype: The junction departs from germline at one end; a sequencing error may be responsible. This chain joins TRBV7-8 and TRBJ2-5; 8 bases are shared with TRBD2. Per the germline V gene, CDR1 is SGHVS and CDR2 is FQNEAQ. This CDR3 spans 14 amino acids. The CDR3 loop reads CAGSGGGEQETQYF. CDR3 DNA sequence: TGTGCGGGGAGCGGGGGAGGGGAACAAGAGACTCAGTACTTC.

This clonotype was detected a few times. The V call is TRBV23-1, the J call TRBJ2-1; 11 bases are shared with TRBD2. TRBV23-1 is an ORF, and what it does is uncertain. This CDR3 has 16 residues. The V gene end was trimmed by 9 bases and the J gene end by 6 bases; junction bases not matched to a gene: 13. The CDR3 DNA reads as TGCGCCAGGGTAAAGATTAGACTAGCGGGACGCAATGAGCAGTTCTTC. It translates to CARVKIRLAGRNEQFF.

This clonotype was recorded a few times. The chain has TRBV7-2 and TRBJ2-1, with D perhaps TRBD2 (6 bases). In germline, CDR1 is SGHTA, CDR2 FQGNSA. The CDR3 consists of 18 residues. V was trimmed by 1 base and J by 1 base, leaving 17 bases between them. CDR3 nucleotides: TGTGCCAGCAGCTTAGTTGTGTGGGAGGCAGGTTCCTACAATGAGCAGTTCTTC. This sequence encodes CASSLVVWEAGSYNEQFF.

This clonotype was observed a few times. V gene TRBV27 combines with J gene TRBJ2-3; weak D call: TRBD1 (5 bases). CDR3 size: 14 residues. V was shortened by 1 base and J by 4 bases, with 9 bases between the two germline ends. The germline CDR1 and CDR2 sequences are MNHEY and SMNVEV (reference sequence). The CDR3 sequence: CASSLFAGSDTQYF. As DNA, the CDR3 is TGTGCCAGCAGTTTATTTGCAGGGTCAGATACGCAGTATTTT.

This clonotype turned up a few times. A much bigger clone sits one base away, suggesting this may be a read error. The rearrangement links TRBV12-5 to TRBJ2-5; 7 positions agree with TRBD2. This CDR3 is 16 amino acids long. V dropped 5 bases and J dropped 11; count of bases not matched to a gene: 20. Germline values: CDR1 LGHNT, CDR2 FRNRAP. For the CDR3, the DNA is TGTGCTAGTGGTCGAGGGCGGGAGAGTCCCGGTAATGAGCAGTACTTC. Amino acid sequence: CASGRGRESPGNEQYF. The complete variable domain, with remaining parts taken from reference TRBV12-5 and TRBJ2-5, reads DARVTQTPRHKVTEMGQEVTMRCQPILGHNTVFWYRQTMMQGLELLAYFRNRAPLDDSGMPKDRFSAEMPDATLATLKIQPSEPRDSAVYFCASGRGRESPGNEQYFGPGTRLLVL.

For this clonotype: A read error may account for a junction end that differs from germline. The J gene is TRBJ2-1, the V gene TRBV10-1, with D perhaps matching TRBD2 (6 bases). The CDR3 spans 14 residues. Germline-derived CDR1 and CDR2 are WNHNN and SYGVQD (reference sequence). This CDR3 reads CAGLHAGSANKQFF. As DNA, the CDR3 is TGCGCGGGCCTCCATGCCGGGAGCGCCAATAAGCAGTTCTTT.

The sample holds a few counts of this clonotype. CDR3 DNA sequence: TGTGCCAGCAGTTCCCAGGGGGGGCAGGGACTGTTTTTT. Its protein product is CASSSQGGQGLFF. The chain employs TRBV12-3 or TRBV12-4 and TRBJ1-4; 7 bases are a match to TRBD1. The V segment lost 4 bases and the J segment 13 bases; nucleotides outside the gene matches: 9. The CDR3 contains 13 residues.

This clonotype has only a few counts. The chain employs TRBV11-2 and TRBJ1-2; maybe TRBD1 (6 bases). From germline, CDR1 is SGHAT and CDR2 FQNNGV. With 4 bases removed from V and 6 bases from J, the gap between germline ends came to 12 bases. The CDR3 has 13 residues. The CDR3 DNA reads TGTGCCAGCAGCTCACAGGGTAAAAATGGCTACACCTTC. Residues: CASSSQGKNGYTF.

This clonotype was seen only a few times. V gene TRBV4-1 combines with J gene TRBJ2-3; TRBD1 matches at 12 bases. The CDR3 has 14 residues. The V segment lost 3 bases and the J segment 7 bases; nucleotides outside the gene matches: 2. Germline values: CDR1 MGHRA, CDR2 YSYEKL. The CDR3 here is CASSQGQGANTQYF. The CDR3 nucleotides read TGCGCCAGCAGCCAGGGACAGGGGGCAAATACGCAGTATTTT.

This clonotype was observed a few times. This may stem from a read error, because a much larger clone lies one nucleotide away. This chain joins TRBV6-1 and TRBJ2-1; D tentatively reads TRBD1 or TRBD2 (5 bases each). With 0 bases removed from V and 10 bases from J, the gap between germline ends came to 16 bases. Looked up from germline, CDR1 is MNHNS and CDR2 is SASEGT. The CDR3 extends over 15 amino acids. For the CDR3, the DNA is TGTGCCAGCAGTGAAGCGGGGGTCGCGGGCTACGAGCAGTTCTTC. This gives the protein CASSEAGVAGYEQFF.

The chain combines TRBV7-2 with TRBJ2-5; possibly TRBD2 for D (6 bases). The germline V gene encodes CDR1 SGHTA and CDR2 FQGNSA. This CDR3 is 14 amino acids long. The CDR3 loop is CARSGCGDQGTQYF. DNA of the CDR3: TGTGCGAGGAGCGGATGCGGGGACCAAGGGACTCAGTACTTC.

This clonotype has at least ten counts. V is TRBV10-1 and J is TRBJ2-2; 7 bases are shared with TRBD1. This CDR3 region has 13 residues. V lost 9 bases and J lost 7; bases outside the gene matches: 8. Germline CDR1 and CDR2: WNHNN and SYGVQD (reference sequence). The CDR3 bases are TGCGCCAGTCAAAGACAGGGATTCGGGGAGCTGTTTTTT. Translated, it gives CASQRQGFGELFF.

This clonotype was observed a handful of times. The chain's CDR3 is CASSQSSGRYTQYF. Written as DNA, the CDR3 is TGTGCCAGCAGCCAGTCTAGCGGGAGGTATACGCAGTATTTT. The J gene is TRBJ2-3, the V gene TRBV14; 11 nucleotides align to TRBD2. The CDR3 runs 14 residues. Trimming took 3 bases from V and 7 from J; bases not matched to a gene: 3. CDR1 is SGHDN, CDR2 FVKESK, per germline.

The rearrangement links TRBV10-3 to TRBJ2-5, with 8 nucleotides matching TRBD2. The DNA end favors TRBJ2-7, so the J call may be wrong. CDR3 length: 15 residues. Germline CDR1 ENHRY, CDR2 SYGVKD. In nucleotides, the CDR3 is TGTGCCATCAGAGCCCCCGGGACTAGAGTCTACGAGCAGTACTTC. Its protein is CAIRAPGTRVYEQYF.